This TCR beta chain was sequenced in a study of blood T cell repertoires in COVID-19. Turning to the study itself: Material from acute and convalescent COVID-19 was sourced from the United States, Italy and Spain. The cDNA or gDNA used as material had been derived from T cells, B-cell-depleted T cells, or PBMCs.

V gave up 0 bases and J gave up 5 bases; unmatched junction bases: 8. This CDR3 region has 17 residues. CDR1 and CDR2 from the germline V gene are LNHNV and YYDKDF (reference sequence). As handled by the study authors: Cell counts per sample came from amplifying reference gene primers. TCRdb's table, derived via immunoSEQ multiplex PCR, lists solely in-frame clones and lacks some. V and J calls and clone size are copied from that table; D and trimming were computed from the DNA. The profile shows about 200,000 clones, roughly 75% of them singletons. The chain joins TRBV15 to TRBJ2-2, with 8 bases fitting TRBD1. This receptor was identified in a woman aged 70 to 79 with acute or convalescent COVID-19. Sequenced material: peripheral blood. The CDR3 sequence is CATSRDLQGAETGELFF. The CDR3 DNA sequence: TGTGCCACCAGCAGAGATTTGCAGGGGGCGGAGACCGGGGAGCTGTTTTTT.